Sequencing of this T cell receptor beta chain was carried out in a study of shared clonotypes between healthy human individuals. Regarding the study as a whole: Lower generation probabilities were found for non-shared clonotypes than for those shared by all four donors.

It was about 210 ng DNA, around 32,000 T cell genomes, that sorted-subset replicate PCRs used. TCRdb's table, derived via immunoSEQ multiplex PCR, lists solely in-frame clones and lacks some. The table has 2 million to 2.5 million clones, 90% to 95% seen once; the top ten hold 0.13%. Regarding this clone: The antigen remains undetermined.

The CDR3 covers 17 residues. Germline trimming cut 4 bases from V and 0 bases from J; bases unmatched to any gene: 8. Germline V CDR1 and CDR2: MNHNS, SASEGT. V gene TRBV6-1 combines with J gene TRBJ2-5; 10 positions agree with TRBD2. This clonotype was obtained from a man between 18 and 29 years old in good health. The sequencing input was naive CD4+ T cells sorted from blood. Subset in this sample: CD45RA+ positively selected. CDR3 loop: CASSAPRLAGYQETQYF. The CDR3 nucleotides are TGTGCCAGCAGTGCCCCCCGACTAGCGGGCTACCAAGAGACCCAGTACTTC.